What follows are 5 T cell receptor beta chains derived from one specimen sequenced in a study of shared clonotypes between healthy human individuals. The repertoire was sequenced with immunoSEQ multiplex PCR; TCRdb's copy has only in-frame clones and lacks some. The sample has under 1 million clones, 95% to 97% seen once. CD45RO-negative cells were positively selected for CCR7, leaving out terminally differentiated effector memory CD45RA+ cells. Input material: naive CD8+ T cells sorted from blood. The receptors originated from a man aged 30 to 39 in good health.

This clone was counted once. The V and J genes are TRBV25-1 and TRBJ1-1; D possibly corresponds to TRBD1 (6 bases). Germline loops: CDR1 MGHDK, CDR2 SYGVNS. The ends were cut back, 6 bases at V and 1 base at J, with 15 bases in the middle. The CDR3 length is 15 residues. The CDR3 reads CASRPIGGTNTEAFF. The CDR3 DNA is TGTGCCAGCAGACCAATAGGGGGAACGAACACTGAAGCTTTCTTT.

This chain's CDR3 is CASSLVAVTYEQYF. In DNA form, the CDR3 reads TGTGCCAGCAGCTTAGTAGCAGTTACTTACGAGCAGTACTTC. V is TRBV7-2 and J is TRBJ2-7; D is ambiguous. The V end was cut by 1 base, the J end by 4 bases, with 11 bases between. The length of the CDR3 is 14 residues. Germline-derived CDR1 and CDR2 are SGHTA and FQGNSA.

The chain employs TRBV29-1 and TRBJ2-3; D is ambiguous. The CDR3 has 12 amino acids. V was clipped by 6 bases and J by 2 bases, with 9 bases between them. In germline, CDR1 is SQVTM, CDR2 ANQGSEA. The DNA for the CDR3 is TGCAGCGTGGCGCTATCCACAGATACGCAGTATTTT. Translation: CSVALSTDTQYF.

The gene calls are TRBV11-2 and TRBJ2-1, with TRBD1 as a possible D gene (6 bases). Trimming shortened V by 5 bases and J by 4 bases, and 18 bases separated the two germline ends. This CDR3 comprises 16 residues. Germline V gene lookup returns CDR1 SGHAT and CDR2 FQNNGV. Here the CDR3 DNA reads TGTGCCAGCAGCCCGAGAATCAGGGGTATATACAATGAGCAGTTCTTC. This gives the protein CASSPRIRGIYNEQFF.

The CDR3 here is CASSPGTYSHYGYTF. The CDR3 DNA follows: TGCGCCAGCAGCCCCGGGACATACAGCCACTATGGCTACACCTTC. The J gene is TRBJ1-2, the V gene TRBV4-1; D may be TRBD1 (6 bases). The germline V and J ends were trimmed by 4 bases and 3 bases, with 15 bases remaining between them. Germline CDR1 and CDR2: MGHRA and YSYEKL. The CDR3 totals 15 residues.